Each of the 9 T cell receptor beta chains below was sequenced from the same sample in a study of OX40 agonist ivuxolimab in advanced cancers. TCRdb's table, derived via immunoSEQ multiplex PCR, lists solely in-frame clones and lacks some. The sample has tens of thousands of clones; around 79% are singletons. Specimen: CD4+ or CD8+ T cells sorted from blood, collected in a trial of the OX40 agonist ivuxolimab. The receptors were gathered from an adult with an advanced solid tumor such as melanoma, head and neck, liver or kidney cancer.

The rearrangement links TRBV18 to TRBJ1-5; D perhaps matches TRBD1 (5 bases). V was pared by 4 bases and J by 3 bases, with 13 bases between. The CDR3 loop spans 15 amino acids. Germline V gene lookup returns CDR1 KGHSH and CDR2 LQKENI. The CDR3 bases are TGTGCCAGCTCACTAACCGGGACGAACAATCAGCCCCAGCATTTT. Protein product: CASSLTGTNNQPQHF.

V is TRBV6-5 and J is TRBJ2-7; TRBD1 is a possible D gene (6 bases). CDR1 is MNHEY, CDR2 SVGAGI, per germline. This CDR3 contains 12 residues. Trimming removed 5 bases from V and 4 bases from J, with 9 bases in between. CDR3 in amino acids: CASSPRGYEQYF. CDR3 sequence (DNA): TGTGCCAGCAGTCCCAGGGGTTACGAGCAGTACTTC.

CDR3 bases: TGTGCCAGCAGCTTGGGACGGAACACAGATACGCAGTATTTT. It codes for CASSLGRNTDTQYF. The chain combines TRBV7-3 with TRBJ2-3; D may be TRBD1 or TRBD2 (5 bases each). This CDR3 has 14 amino acids. Germline V gene data show CDR1 as SGHTA and CDR2 as FQGTGA. The V end lost 3 bases, the J end lost 2 bases, and 9 bases lay between the germline ends.

The chain uses TRBV5-1 and TRBJ2-3, with 7 bases fitting TRBD1. After removal of 5 bases from V and 0 bases from J, the junction contained 15 bases not matched to a gene. The CDR3 extends over 18 amino acids. Germline assignment: CDR1 SGHRS and CDR2 YFSETQ. The CDR3 region is CASRYGTADTVSTDTQYF. DNA of the CDR3: TGCGCCAGCAGATACGGGACAGCAGACACCGTAAGCACAGATACGCAGTATTTT.

The chain combines TRBV7-2 with TRBJ1-2; TRBD1 is a possible D gene (5 bases). CDR3 length equals 15 residues. V lost 1 base to trimming and J lost 8 bases, with 17 bases between them. CDR1 SGHTA and CDR2 FQGNSA come from the germline V gene. CDR3 coding DNA: TGTGCCAGCAGCTTAGAAAGGTCCCGGGGGGGAGGCTACACCTTC. Its protein product is CASSLERSRGGGYTF.

This chain joins TRBV7-8 and TRBJ1-2; TRBD1 might be the D (5 bases). CDR3 length: 15 amino acids. Germline values: CDR1 SGHVS, CDR2 FQNEAQ. Between the trimmed V and J ends, which lost 5 bases and 5 bases, there was a span of 18 bases. The DNA for the CDR3 is TGTGCCAGCAGCCGGGGGTTTCATTTGCTTTATGGCTACACCTTC. As protein: CASSRGFHLLYGYTF.

The J gene is TRBJ2-7, the V gene TRBV4-3; maybe TRBD2 (6 bases). This CDR3 has 16 residues. The V gene lost 4 bases and the J gene lost 2 bases, with 18 bases spanning the gap. Germline assignment: CDR1 LGHNA and CDR2 YSLEER. The CDR3 sequence is CASSLEEEGSPYEQYF. DNA for the CDR3: TGCGCCAGCAGCCTCGAGGAGGAGGGCAGTCCCTACGAGCAGTACTTC.

CDR3 region: CASSLGRERKQPQHF. Written as DNA, the CDR3 is TGTGCCAGCAGCTTGGGCAGGGAAAGGAAACAGCCCCAGCATTTT. This sequence joins TRBV5-6 and TRBJ1-5, with D possibly being TRBD1 (5 bases). The ends were cut back, 0 bases at V and 7 bases at J, with 14 bases in the middle. This CDR3 region has 15 residues. CDR1 is SGHDT, CDR2 YYEEEE, per germline.

This clone was recorded only once. V usage is TRBV4-3 and J usage is TRBJ1-2; maybe TRBD1 (5 bases). The CDR3 length is 14 residues. Germline loops: CDR1 LGHNA, CDR2 YSLEER. Trimming cost V 1 base and J 3 bases, with 9 bases left between them. The CDR3 reads CASSQGTGDYGYTF. CDR3 sequence (DNA): TGCGCCAGCAGCCAAGGGACGGGGGACTATGGCTACACCTTC.